The present T cell receptor (beta chain) was sequenced within a study of CD8+ T cells in alopecia areata. Looking at the study overall: The duration of tofacitinib was 6 to 18 months, with 6 months off drug afterward.

From germline, CDR1 is SNHLY and CDR2 FYNNEI. The germline V and J ends were trimmed by 5 bases and 12 bases, with 20 bases remaining between them. The CDR3 length is 15 residues. Of note for this clone: Its matching antigen is unknown.

Alopecia areata patients provided lesional scalp punch biopsies and peripheral blood. Investigators isolated RNA and reverse transcribed it into cDNA to act as the sequencing template. TCRdb's copy holds only in-frame clones and misses some; the assay was immunoSEQ multiplex PCR. Of 170,000 or so clones detected, roughly 63% appear once; the ten largest clones hold about 1.5%. Study outcomes and limitations: Scalp samples also yield sequences of resident alphabeta T cells from normal skin. In lesional scalp, particularly from alopecia totalis/universalis, clonality was higher than in normal scalp.

Specimen: CD4+ T cells sorted from blood, collected at week 0. The chain has TRBV2 and TRBJ1-6, with D uncertain. This clonotype was sampled from a human donor with alopecia areata. The CDR3 nucleotides read TGTGCCAGCAGTCAAACCCCGCGGGAAAATATACCCCTCCACTTT. Protein product: CASSQTPRENIPLHF.